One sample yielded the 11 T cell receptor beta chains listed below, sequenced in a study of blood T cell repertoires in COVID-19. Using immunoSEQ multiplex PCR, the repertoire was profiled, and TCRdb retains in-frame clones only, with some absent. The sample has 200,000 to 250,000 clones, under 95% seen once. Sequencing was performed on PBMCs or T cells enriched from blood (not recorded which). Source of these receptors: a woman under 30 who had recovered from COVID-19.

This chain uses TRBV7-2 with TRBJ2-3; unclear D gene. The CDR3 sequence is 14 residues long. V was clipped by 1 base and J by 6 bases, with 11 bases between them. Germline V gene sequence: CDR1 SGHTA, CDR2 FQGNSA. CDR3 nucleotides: TGTGCCAGCAGCTTAGGTACTACCGGCGATACGCAGTATTTT. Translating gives CASSLGTTGDTQYF. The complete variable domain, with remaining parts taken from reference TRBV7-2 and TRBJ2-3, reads GAGVSQSPSNKVTEKGKDVELRCDPISGHTALYWYRQSLGQGLEFLIYFQGNSAPDKSGLPSDRFSAERTGGSVSTLTIQRTQQEDSAVYLCASSLGTTGDTQYFGPGTRLTVL.

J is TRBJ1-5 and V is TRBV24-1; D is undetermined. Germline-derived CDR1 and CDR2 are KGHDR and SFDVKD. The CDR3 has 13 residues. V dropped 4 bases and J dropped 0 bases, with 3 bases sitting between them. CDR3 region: CATSDSSNQPQHF. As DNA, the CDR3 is TGTGCCACCAGTGACAGTAGCAATCAGCCCCAGCATTTT.

DNA of the CDR3: TGTGCCAGCAGCTTCGACAGGGGCCCCTACGAGCAGTACTTC. Its translation is CASSFDRGPYEQYF. This sequence joins TRBV7-9 and TRBJ2-7; 8 nucleotides agree with TRBD1. Germline trimming cut 3 bases from V and 2 bases from J; bases unmatched to any gene: 3. Germline V gives CDR1 SEHNR, CDR2 FQNEAQ (reference sequence). The CDR3 contains 14 residues.

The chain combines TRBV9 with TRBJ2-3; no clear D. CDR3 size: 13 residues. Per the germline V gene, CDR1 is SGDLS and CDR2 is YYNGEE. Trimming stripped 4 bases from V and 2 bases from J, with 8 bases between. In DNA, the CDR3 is TGTGCCAGCAGCACTGAAGTCACAGATACGCAGTATTTT. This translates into CASSTEVTDTQYF.

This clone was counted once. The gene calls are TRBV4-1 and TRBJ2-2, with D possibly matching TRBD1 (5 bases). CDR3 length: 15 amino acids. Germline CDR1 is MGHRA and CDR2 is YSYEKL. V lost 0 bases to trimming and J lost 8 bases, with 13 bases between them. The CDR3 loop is CASSQEELGRGELFF. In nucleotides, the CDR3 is TGCGCCAGCAGCCAAGAAGAACTGGGGCGGGGGGAGCTGTTTTTT.

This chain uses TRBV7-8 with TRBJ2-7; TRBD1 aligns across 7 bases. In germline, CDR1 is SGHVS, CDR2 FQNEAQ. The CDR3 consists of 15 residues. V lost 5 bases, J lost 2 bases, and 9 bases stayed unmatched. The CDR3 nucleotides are TGTGCCAGCAGCCGGGCCACAGGGGTTCCCTACGAGCAGTACTTC. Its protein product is CASSRATGVPYEQYF.

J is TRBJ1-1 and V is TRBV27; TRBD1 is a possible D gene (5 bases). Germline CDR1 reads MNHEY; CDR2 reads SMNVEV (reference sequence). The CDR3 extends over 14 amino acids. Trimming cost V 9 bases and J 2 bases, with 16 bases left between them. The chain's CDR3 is CASGARGFNTEAFF. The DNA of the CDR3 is TGTGCCAGTGGGGCCCGTGGGTTCAACACTGAAGCTTTCTTT.

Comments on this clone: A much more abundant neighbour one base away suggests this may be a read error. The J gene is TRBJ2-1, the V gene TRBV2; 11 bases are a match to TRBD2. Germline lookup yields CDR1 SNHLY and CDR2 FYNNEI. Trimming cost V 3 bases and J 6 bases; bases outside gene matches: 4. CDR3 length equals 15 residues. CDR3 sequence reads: CASSDSSGGANEQFF. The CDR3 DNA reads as TGTGCCAGCAGTGACAGTAGCGGGGGGGCCAATGAGCAGTTCTTC.

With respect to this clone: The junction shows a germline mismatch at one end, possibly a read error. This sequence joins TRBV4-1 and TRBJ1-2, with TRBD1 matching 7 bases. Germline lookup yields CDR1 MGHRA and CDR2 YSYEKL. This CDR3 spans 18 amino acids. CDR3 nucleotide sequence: TGCGCCAGCTCTTCAGGGGGTAGGTCCCCTATGACCCTAAGTGTGACGGGCTTC. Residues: CASSSGGRSPMTLSVTGF.

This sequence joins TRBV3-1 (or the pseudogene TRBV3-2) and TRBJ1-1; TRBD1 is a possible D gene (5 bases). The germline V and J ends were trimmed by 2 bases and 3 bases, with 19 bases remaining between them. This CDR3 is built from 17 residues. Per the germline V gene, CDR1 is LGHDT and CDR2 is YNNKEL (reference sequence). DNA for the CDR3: TGTGCCAGCAGCCAAAGAAGGGTCAGGGCGGCGGACACTGAAGCTTTCTTT. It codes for CASSQRRVRAADTEAFF.

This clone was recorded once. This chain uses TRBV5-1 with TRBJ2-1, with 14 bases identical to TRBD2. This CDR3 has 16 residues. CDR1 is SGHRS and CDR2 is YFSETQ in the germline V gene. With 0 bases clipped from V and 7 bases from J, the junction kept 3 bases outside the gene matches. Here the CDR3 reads CASSLGGTSGSNEQFF. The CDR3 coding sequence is TGCGCCAGCAGCTTGGGGGGGACTAGCGGGAGTAATGAGCAGTTCTTC.